The next 20 T cell receptor beta chains were all read from a single sample in a study of T cells in Graves' hyperthyroidism and ophthalmopathy. RNA transcripts yielded amplified TCR beta CDR3 regions. RT-PCR in the first round (using the HTBI primer set) targeted the TCR CDR3. MiXCR was run by TCRdb on the multiplex PCR reads, yielding one entry per CDR3 protein. The data contain around 500,000 distinct CDR3 sequences, around a fifth of them seen just once; the ten biggest clones take up 45% to 50%. The sequenced sample consisted of blood. All receptors come from a woman in her 70s with Graves' ophthalmopathy.

The chain employs TRBV12-3 or TRBV12-4 and TRBJ1-1; D is undetermined. The CDR3 runs 13 residues. V lost 3 bases and J lost 10, with 15 bases in between. This chain's CDR3 is CASSFLDLVAAFF. For the CDR3, the DNA is TGTGCCAGCAGTTTTCTTGACTTGGTGGCAGCTTTCTTT.

This clonotype was counted a few times. This chain uses TRBV6-2 or TRBV6-3 with TRBJ2-7; tentatively, D is TRBD2 (6 bases). V was clipped by 0 bases and J by 2 bases, with 14 bases between them. The germline CDR1 and CDR2 sequences are MNHEY and SVGEGT. The CDR3 length is 16 residues. The CDR3 spells CASSYSTISGAYEQYF. The CDR3 nucleotides are TGTGCCAGCAGTTACTCGACGATTAGCGGAGCCTACGAGCAGTACTTC.

This clonotype has just a few counts. The CDR3 nucleotides read TGTGCCAGCTCACCACCGGGACTCTACACAGATACGCAGTATTTT. It translates to CASSPPGLYTDTQYF. This sequence joins TRBV18 and TRBJ2-3; the D gene is possibly TRBD2 (6 bases). CDR3 length equals 15 residues. Germline lookup yields CDR1 KGHSH and CDR2 LQKENI. The V and J ends lost 0 bases and 2 bases respectively, with 9 bases between them.

This clonotype has only a few counts. J is TRBJ2-2 and V is TRBV6-2 or TRBV6-3; 10 bases match TRBD2. The germline V gene encodes CDR1 MNHEY and CDR2 SVGEGT. The CDR3 loop spans 16 amino acids. V lost 7 bases and J lost 3; bases outside the gene matches: 8. CDR3: CASKPQREGYTGELFF. CDR3 in DNA: TGTGCCAGCAAACCCCAGCGGGAGGGGTACACCGGGGAGCTGTTTTTT.

This chain joins TRBV7-3 and TRBJ1-3, with 9 bases that match TRBD1. The CDR3 contains 18 residues. With 11 bases clipped from V and 1 base from J, the junction kept 18 bases outside the gene matches. Germline CDR1 is SGHTA and CDR2 is FQGTGA. The CDR3 loop is CAGPGKREQGASGNTIYF. The CDR3 bases are TGTGCCGGTCCCGGGAAACGGGAACAGGGGGCTTCTGGAAACACCATATATTTT.

The sample holds many counts of this clonotype. The V gene is TRBV10-3, the J gene TRBJ1-1, with 7 nucleotides matching TRBD1. Germline trimming cut 4 bases from V and 3 bases from J; bases unmatched to any gene: 5. There are 14 residues in the CDR3. The germline V gene encodes CDR1 ENHRY and CDR2 SYGVKD. The CDR3 nucleotides read TGTGCCATCAGTGGGACAGGAGGGGACACTGAAGCTTTCTTT. This gives the protein CAISGTGGDTEAFF.

Turning to this clonotype: Here the CDR3 omits its conserved ending phenylalanine or tryptophan, so a read error is the likely source. The gene calls are TRBV7-2 and TRBJ1-5; unclear D gene. Germline V gene sequence: CDR1 SGHTA, CDR2 FQGNSA. Deletions cut 4 bases from V and 7 bases from J, with 17 bases between. CDR3 length: 15 residues. CDR3 bases: TGTGCCAGCAGCTATAGCGGGCCGGCCGGGCAGCCCCAGCATGTT. Protein sequence: CASSYSGPAGQPQHV.

This clonotype was detected a few times. V gene TRBV6-2 or TRBV6-3 combines with J gene TRBJ1-1, with TRBD1 as a possible D gene (6 bases). The CDR3 spans 18 residues. The germline V and J ends were trimmed by 6 bases and 3 bases, with 26 bases remaining between them. The V gene's germline CDR1 is MNHEY and CDR2 SVGEGT. CDR3 sequence reads: CASSLGRTALLRYTEAFF. In nucleotides, the CDR3 is TGTGCCAGCAGCCTAGGGAGGACAGCACTTCTTAGGTACACTGAAGCTTTCTTT.

This clonotype appeared a few times. The J gene is TRBJ2-7, the V gene TRBV11-2; 8 positions agree with TRBD2. The CDR3 totals 15 residues. With V trimmed by 3 bases and J by 4 bases, 8 bases remained unmatched. Germline V gene sequence: CDR1 SGHAT, CDR2 FQNNGV. The CDR3 reads CASSFSTLADYEQYF. The CDR3 DNA follows: TGTGCCAGCAGCTTTAGTACACTAGCGGATTACGAGCAGTACTTC.

Only a few counts were recorded for this clonotype. The rearrangement uses TRBV7-9 and TRBJ1-1; D uncertain. The ends were cut back, 4 bases at V and 3 bases at J, with 6 bases in the middle. The CDR3 is 12 residues long. The germline V gene encodes CDR1 SEHNR and CDR2 FQNEAQ (reference sequence). CDR3 loop: CASSSLYTEAFF. The CDR3 nucleotides are TGTGCCAGCAGCTCCCTTTACACTGAAGCTTTCTTT.

The chain combines TRBV7-3 with TRBJ2-5; the D is unclear. Deletions cut 0 bases from V and 5 bases from J, with 7 bases between. CDR1 and CDR2 (germline): SGHTA, FQGTGA. This CDR3 comprises 13 residues. In nucleotides, the CDR3 is TGTGCCAGCAGCTTAACAGGGTCGGAGACCCAGTACTTC. Translation gives CASSLTGSETQYF.

The chain combines TRBV27 with TRBJ2-4, with D perhaps matching TRBD2 (6 bases). Between the trimmed V and J ends, which lost 8 bases and 7 bases, there was a span of 6 bases. Germline V CDR1 and CDR2: MNHEY, SMNVEV (reference sequence). The CDR3 loop spans 10 amino acids. CDR3 amino acids: CASAGNIQYF. The CDR3 DNA follows: TGTGCCAGCGCGGGGAACATTCAGTACTTC.

The chain has TRBV6-1 and TRBJ2-6; 10 bases are shared with TRBD2. This CDR3 is built from 19 residues. After removal of 6 bases from V and 4 bases from J, the junction contained 15 bases not matched to a gene. Germline V gene sequence: CDR1 MNHNS, CDR2 SASEGT. CDR3 residues: CASRTMGLAGVLGANVLTF. The CDR3 DNA reads TGTGCCAGCAGGACCATGGGGCTAGCGGGAGTGCTGGGGGCCAACGTCCTGACTTTC.

This clonotype was observed a handful of times. This chain links TRBV10-3 with TRBJ2-7; 9 bases are a match to TRBD2. The CDR3 has 15 residues. Germline assignment: CDR1 ENHRY and CDR2 SYGVKD. The junction had 12 bases not matched to a gene; V was cut back by 6 bases and J by 6 bases. The chain's CDR3 is CAISPAGTSSFEQYF. As DNA, the CDR3 is TGTGCCATCAGCCCTGCCGGGACTAGCTCTTTCGAGCAGTACTTC.

V gene TRBV3-1 combines with J gene TRBJ1-5; D is uncertain. The CDR3 sequence is 15 residues long. V was pared by 4 bases and J by 5 bases, with 15 bases between. Germline lookup yields CDR1 LGHDT and CDR2 YNNKEL (reference sequence). CDR3 region: CASSRHADPHQPQHF. In nucleotides, the CDR3 is TGTGCCAGCAGCCGACACGCCGACCCTCATCAGCCCCAGCATTTT.

Comment on this clonotype: The junction departs from germline at one end; a sequencing error may be responsible. The chain employs TRBV18 and TRBJ1-1; TRBD1 matches 8 bases. The CDR3 is 14 amino acids. Germline values: CDR1 KGHSH, CDR2 LQKENI. This CDR3 is CTSSPGQGNTEAFF. CDR3 bases: TGTACCAGCTCACCAGGACAGGGGAACACTGAAGCTTTCTTT.

This clonotype was found a few times. This chain uses TRBV28 with TRBJ2-4; 7 bases align to TRBD1. Germline CDR1 reads MDHEN; CDR2 reads SYDVKM. The CDR3 extends over 13 amino acids. V gave up 5 bases and J gave up 13 bases; unmatched junction bases: 11. For the CDR3, the DNA is TGTGCCAGCAGTCGATCGGGACAGCTCATCCAGTACTTC. The encoded protein is CASSRSGQLIQYF. The full variable domain, rest sourced from reference TRBV28 and TRBJ2-4, is DVKVTQSSRYLVKRTGEKVFLECVQDMDHENMFWYRQDPGLGLRLIYFSYDVKMKEKGDIPEGYSVSREKKERFSLILESASTNQTSMYLCASSRSGQLIQYFGAGTRLSVL.

This clonotype was seen a handful of times. This chain uses TRBV5-1 with TRBJ2-3; D perhaps matches TRBD2 (5 bases). Germline V gene lookup returns CDR1 SGHRS and CDR2 YFSETQ. The V and J ends lost 5 bases and 0 bases respectively, with 16 bases between them. There are 16 residues in the CDR3. CDR3: CASRPRTAASTDTQYF. The CDR3 DNA reads TGCGCCAGCAGACCTAGGACTGCCGCCAGCACAGATACGCAGTATTTT.

In this sample, this clonotype turned up a few times. The chain uses TRBV20-1 and TRBJ2-7, with 9 bases identical to TRBD2. V lost 6 bases, J lost 0 bases, and 9 bases stayed unmatched. This CDR3 is 15 amino acids long. Per germline, CDR1 DFQATT and CDR2 SNEGSKA (reference sequence). DNA for the CDR3: TGCAGTGCGCAGACTAGCGGAGATAGCTCCTACGAGCAGTACTTC. This translates into CSAQTSGDSSYEQYF.

This clonotype was seen a few times. V gene TRBV20-1 combines with J gene TRBJ1-2; 7 positions agree with TRBD1. The CDR3 is 13 residues long. With V trimmed by 8 bases and J by 2 bases, 8 bases remained unmatched. The germline CDR1 and CDR2 sequences are DFQATT and SNEGSKA (reference sequence). DNA of the CDR3: TGCAGTACGACAGGGAGTCACAACTATGGCTACACCTTC. It codes for CSTTGSHNYGYTF.